This T cell receptor beta chain was sequenced in a study of cytomegalovirus exposure and HLA in healthy donors. The PCR used 60 Vbeta and 13 Jbeta primers. Sequencing was performed with immunoSEQ multiplex PCR; in TCRdb, only in-frame clones are kept and a portion is missing. The sample shows 150,000 to 200,000 clones, 82% of them seen only once. Sequencing used PBMCs. The TCR sequence derives from a man in his forties in good health and CMV-seronegative.

The CDR3 DNA follows: TGTGCCAGCAGTTTATACACAGGGAATCCAACTAATGAAAAACTGTTTTTT. It codes for CASSLYTGNPTNEKLFF. The gene calls are TRBV27 and TRBJ1-4; possibly TRBD1 for D (6 bases). V lost 1 base to trimming and J lost 0 bases, with 12 bases between them. Germline CDR1 is MNHEY and CDR2 is SMNVEV (reference sequence). The CDR3 length is 17 residues. Supplemented by reference TRBV27 and TRBJ1-4, the full variable domain reads EAQVTQNPRYLITVTGKKLTVTCSQNMNHEYMSWYRQDPGLGLRQIYYSMNVEVTDKGDVPEGYKVSRKEKRNFPLILESPSPNQTSLYFCASSLYTGNPTNEKLFFGSGTQLSVL.